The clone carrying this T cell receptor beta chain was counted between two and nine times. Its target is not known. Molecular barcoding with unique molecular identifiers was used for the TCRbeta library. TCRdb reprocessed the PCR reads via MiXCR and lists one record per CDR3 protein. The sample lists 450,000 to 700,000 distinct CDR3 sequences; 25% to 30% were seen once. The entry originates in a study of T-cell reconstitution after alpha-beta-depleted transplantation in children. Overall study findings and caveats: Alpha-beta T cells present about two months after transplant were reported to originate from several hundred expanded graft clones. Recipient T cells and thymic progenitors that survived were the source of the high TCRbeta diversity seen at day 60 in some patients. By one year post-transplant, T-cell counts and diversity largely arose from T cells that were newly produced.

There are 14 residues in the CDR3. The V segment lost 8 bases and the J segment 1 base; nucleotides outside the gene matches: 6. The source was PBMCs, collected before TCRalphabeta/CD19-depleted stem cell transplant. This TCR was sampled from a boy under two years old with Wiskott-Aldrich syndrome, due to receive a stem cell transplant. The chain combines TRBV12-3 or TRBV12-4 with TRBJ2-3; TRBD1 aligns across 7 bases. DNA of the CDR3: TGTGCCAGCGAAAACAGGGGCGGCACAGATACGCAGTATTTT. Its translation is CASENRGGTDTQYF.